This TCR beta chain originates from a study of cytomegalovirus exposure and HLA in healthy donors. Study-wide results and caveats: Later analysis associated a missense DCLRE1C variant with TCR beta V- and J-gene trimming.

Primers included in the PCR were 60 Vbeta and 13 Jbeta primers. Source study methods: In a later analysis, of 80 million to 90 million unique beta chains, about 12 million appeared in at least two donors. Here immunoSEQ multiplex PCR was the method, and the copy in TCRdb shows in-frame clones only, minus some. Clonal size and the V and J genes are those of that table, whereas D and trimming came from the DNA. The sample consists of some 85,000 clones, roughly 80% of them appearing once. A note on this clone: Its antigen is unknown.

The receptor's source is a woman aged 50 to 60 in good health and CMV-seronegative. Material: PBMCs.

The CDR3 nucleotides are TGCGCCAGCAGCCAGGCCCTTAAAAACATTCAGTACTTC. The encoded protein is CASSQALKNIQYF. The V call is TRBV4-1, the J call TRBJ2-4, with unresolved D. The V end lost 3 bases, the J end lost 4 bases, and 7 bases lay between the germline ends. CDR1 is MGHRA, CDR2 YSYEKL, per germline. The CDR3 loop spans 13 amino acids.